The clone carrying this TCR beta chain was observed once. Its antigen is unknown. Quantitative 5'-RACE with molecular barcodes was used to make the TCR beta libraries. One entry per CDR3 protein, called by TCRdb with MiXCR from the 5' RACE reads. The sample comprises fewer than 550,000 distinct CDR3 sequences, approximately 5.3% of which are singletons, and 3.5% rests with the top ten. The source of the sample is a study of CD8 T cells in ankylosing spondylitis. Study results and limitations: Prior work had noted some motif variants in reactive arthritis blood and synovial fluid. Within ankylosing spondylitis blood, a TCR beta motif made up of roughly eight highly homologous variants appeared to be characteristic. Clones that were linked to disease were CD8+ and were relatively rare in peripheral blood. Matched synovial fluid from ankylosing spondylitis patients was reported to be enriched for disease-linked clones.

This clonotype was sampled from a male donor with ankylosing spondylitis. Sequencing was carried out using blood, either unsorted or a sorted T cell fraction (not recorded which).

The CDR3 sequence is CASSEHLPGQGKDEQFF. DNA for the CDR3: TGTGCCAGCAGTGAGCACCTCCCGGGACAGGGGAAGGATGAGCAGTTCTTC. The rearrangement joins TRBV6-1 to TRBJ2-1, with TRBD1 identical over 10 bases. CDR1 and CDR2 from the germline V gene are MNHNS and SASEGT. Unmatched junction bases numbered 13, after V lost 3 bases and J lost 8 bases. The CDR3 has 17 residues.